A selection of T cell receptor beta chains follows, all from one sample in a study of blood T cell repertoires in COVID-19. Assay used: immunoSEQ multiplex PCR; TCRdb lists only in-frame clones, some missing. Here the sample spans approximately 230,000 clones, about nine tenths being singletons. Sequenced: PBMCs or T cells enriched from blood (not recorded which). These receptors originate from a man between 18 and 29 years old who had recovered from COVID-19. The CDR3 runs from the conserved cysteine through the conserved F or W. D genes are given only for firm matches. Clone size is stated in some rows and not others, as once, few, many or a class when expanded.

j_call: TRBJ1-5
cdr3_length: 13
d_call: -
clone_size: -
v_call: TRBV7-3
cdr3_aa: CASSLDRNQPQHF
cdr3_nt: TGTGCCAGCAGCTTAGATCGGAATCAGCCCCAGCATTTT

j_call: TRBJ2-7
cdr3_length: 15
d_call: TRBD2
clone_size: -
v_call: TRBV19
cdr3_aa: CASRDAPGLEYEQYF
cdr3_nt: TGTGCCAGTAGGGACGCACCGGGACTAGAGTACGAGCAGTACTTC

j_call: TRBJ2-5
cdr3_length: 14
d_call: TRBD1
clone_size: -
v_call: TRBV5-5
cdr3_aa: CASRTRGMGETQYF
cdr3_nt: TGTGCCAGCAGGACCAGGGGGATGGGAGAGACCCAGTACTTC

j_call: TRBJ1-5
cdr3_length: 15
d_call: -
clone_size: -
v_call: TRBV28
cdr3_aa: CASSLRHYSNQPQHF
cdr3_nt: TGTGCCAGCAGTTTAAGACATTATAGCAATCAGCCCCAGCATTTT

j_call: TRBJ2-1
cdr3_length: 16
d_call: TRBD2
clone_size: -
v_call: TRBV5-1
cdr3_aa: CASSLWPGTSLNEQFF
cdr3_nt: TGCGCCAGCAGCTTGTGGCCCGGGACTAGTCTCAATGAGCAGTTCTTC

j_call: TRBJ2-5
cdr3_length: 13
d_call: -
clone_size: -
v_call: TRBV19
cdr3_aa: CASSTGIQETQYF
cdr3_nt: TGTGCCAGTAGTACCGGGATCCAAGAGACCCAGTACTTC

j_call: TRBJ1-4
cdr3_length: 13
d_call: -
clone_size: -
v_call: TRBV12-3/TRBV12-4
cdr3_aa: CASRPPNKEKLFF
cdr3_nt: TGTGCCAGCAGGCCCCCGAACAAGGAAAAACTGTTTTTT

j_call: TRBJ2-7
cdr3_length: 12
d_call: -
clone_size: -
v_call: TRBV7-9
cdr3_aa: CASSFLRDKQYF
cdr3_nt: TGTGCCAGCAGCTTCCTCAGGGACAAGCAGTACTTC

j_call: TRBJ1-2
cdr3_length: 18
d_call: TRBD1
clone_size: -
v_call: TRBV4-1
cdr3_aa: CASSQDRDRGTFDYGYTF
cdr3_nt: TGCGCCAGCAGCCAAGACCGGGACAGGGGGACCTTTGACTATGGCTACACCTTC

j_call: TRBJ1-6
cdr3_length: 14
d_call: -
clone_size: -
v_call: TRBV5-1
cdr3_aa: CASSAGRRDSPLHF
cdr3_nt: TGCGCCAGCAGCGCCGGCCGGAGGGATTCACCCCTCCACTTT

j_call: TRBJ1-1
cdr3_length: 15
d_call: -
clone_size: few
v_call: TRBV11-2
cdr3_aa: CASSLTDSLNTEAFF
cdr3_nt: TGTGCCAGCAGCTTAACGGACAGCCTGAACACTGAAGCTTTCTTT

j_call: TRBJ1-3
cdr3_length: 13
d_call: -
clone_size: -
v_call: TRBV20-1
cdr3_aa: CSASLGAGNTIYF
cdr3_nt: TGCAGTGCTAGTCTGGGCGCTGGAAACACCATATATTTT

j_call: TRBJ2-3
cdr3_length: 14
d_call: TRBD2
clone_size: -
v_call: TRBV5-1
cdr3_aa: CASSLERESDTQYF
cdr3_nt: TGCGCCAGCAGCTTGGAGCGGGAGTCAGATACGCAGTATTTT

j_call: TRBJ1-1
cdr3_length: 12
d_call: TRBD1
clone_size: -
v_call: TRBV7-2
cdr3_aa: CASSWTGIEAFF
cdr3_nt: TGTGCCAGCAGCTGGACAGGTATTGAAGCTTTCTTT

j_call: TRBJ2-7
cdr3_length: 16
d_call: TRBD1
clone_size: -
v_call: TRBV19
cdr3_aa: CASSIGPGQGPYEQYF
cdr3_nt: TGTGCCAGTAGTATAGGTCCGGGACAGGGACCCTACGAGCAGTACTTC

j_call: TRBJ2-3
cdr3_length: 14
d_call: TRBD2
clone_size: -
v_call: TRBV19
cdr3_aa: CASHTGGPVDTQYF
cdr3_nt: TGTGCCAGTCACACGGGAGGGCCCGTAGATACGCAGTATTTT

j_call: TRBJ2-1
cdr3_length: 18
d_call: TRBD2
clone_size: once
v_call: TRBV13
cdr3_aa: CASSLGGASGRAFVEQFF
cdr3_nt: TGTGCCAGCAGCTTAGGGGGTGCTAGCGGGAGGGCCTTTGTTGAGCAGTTCTTC

j_call: TRBJ2-7
cdr3_length: 17
d_call: -
clone_size: -
v_call: TRBV10-3
cdr3_aa: CAISEPPGGRTAYEQYF
cdr3_nt: TGTGCCATCAGTGAGCCTCCGGGGGGCAGGACCGCTTACGAGCAGTACTTC

j_call: TRBJ2-4
cdr3_length: 15
d_call: -
clone_size: -
v_call: TRBV11-2
cdr3_aa: CASSPTGLAKNIQYF
cdr3_nt: TGTGCCAGCAGCCCTACAGGTCTAGCCAAAAACATTCAGTACTTC

j_call: TRBJ1-6
cdr3_length: 15
d_call: TRBD1
clone_size: -
v_call: TRBV7-3
cdr3_aa: CASSTTGQGNSPLHF
cdr3_nt: TGTGCCAGCAGCACAACGGGACAGGGGAATTCACCCCTCCACTTT

j_call: TRBJ2-1
cdr3_length: 16
d_call: TRBD2
clone_size: -
v_call: TRBV9
cdr3_aa: CASSVVGGRAGNEQFF
cdr3_nt: TGTGCCAGCAGCGTAGTTGGCGGGAGGGCCGGTAATGAGCAGTTCTTC

j_call: TRBJ1-2
cdr3_length: 12
d_call: -
clone_size: -
v_call: TRBV20-1
cdr3_aa: CSASERQDGYTF
cdr3_nt: TGCAGTGCTAGTGAACGACAGGATGGCTACACCTTC